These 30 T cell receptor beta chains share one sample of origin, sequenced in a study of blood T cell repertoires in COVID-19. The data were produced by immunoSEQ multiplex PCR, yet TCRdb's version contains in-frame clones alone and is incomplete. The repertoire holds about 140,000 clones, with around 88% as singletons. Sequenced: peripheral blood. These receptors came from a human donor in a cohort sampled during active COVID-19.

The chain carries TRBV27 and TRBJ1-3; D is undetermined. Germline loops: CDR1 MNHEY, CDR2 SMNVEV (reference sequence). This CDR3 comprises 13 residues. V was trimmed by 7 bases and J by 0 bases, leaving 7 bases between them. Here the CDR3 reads CASKEDSGNTIYF. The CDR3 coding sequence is TGTGCCAGCAAAGAGGACTCTGGAAACACCATATATTTT.

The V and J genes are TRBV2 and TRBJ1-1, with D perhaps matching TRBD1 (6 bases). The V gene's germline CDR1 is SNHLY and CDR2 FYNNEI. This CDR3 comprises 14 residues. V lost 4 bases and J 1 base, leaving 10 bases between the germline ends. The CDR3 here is CASSVARGNTEAFF. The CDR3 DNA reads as TGTGCCAGCAGTGTCGCCAGGGGGAACACTGAAGCTTTCTTT.

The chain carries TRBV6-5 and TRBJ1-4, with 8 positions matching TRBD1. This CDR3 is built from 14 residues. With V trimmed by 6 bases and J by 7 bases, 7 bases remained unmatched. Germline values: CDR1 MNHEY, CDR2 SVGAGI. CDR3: CASSPQTGVEKLFF. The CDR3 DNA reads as TGTGCCAGCAGCCCCCAGACAGGGGTTGAAAAACTGTTTTTT.

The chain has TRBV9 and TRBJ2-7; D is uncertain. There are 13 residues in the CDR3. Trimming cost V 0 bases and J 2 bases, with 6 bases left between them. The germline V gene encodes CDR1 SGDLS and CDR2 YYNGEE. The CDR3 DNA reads TGTGCCAGCAGCGTAGATCCTACCTACGAGCAGTACTTC. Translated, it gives CASSVDPTYEQYF.

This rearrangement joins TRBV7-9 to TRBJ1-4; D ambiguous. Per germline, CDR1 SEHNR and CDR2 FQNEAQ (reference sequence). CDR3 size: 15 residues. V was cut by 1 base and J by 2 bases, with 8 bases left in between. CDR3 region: CASSLDGVTNEKLFF. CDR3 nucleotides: TGTGCCAGCAGCTTAGACGGGGTCACTAATGAAAAACTGTTTTTT.

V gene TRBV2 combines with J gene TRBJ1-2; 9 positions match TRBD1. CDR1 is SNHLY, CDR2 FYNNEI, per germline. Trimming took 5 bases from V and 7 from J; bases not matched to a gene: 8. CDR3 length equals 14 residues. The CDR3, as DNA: TGTGCCAGCAGTACGACAGGGGGGGAAGGTGGCTACACCTTC. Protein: CASSTTGGEGGYTF. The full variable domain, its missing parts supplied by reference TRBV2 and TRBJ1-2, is EPEVTQTPSHQVTQMGQEVILRCVPISNHLYFYWYRQILGQKVEFLVSFYNNEISEKSEIFDDQFSVERPDGSNFTLKIRSTKLEDSAMYFCASSTTGGEGGYTFGSGTRLTVV.

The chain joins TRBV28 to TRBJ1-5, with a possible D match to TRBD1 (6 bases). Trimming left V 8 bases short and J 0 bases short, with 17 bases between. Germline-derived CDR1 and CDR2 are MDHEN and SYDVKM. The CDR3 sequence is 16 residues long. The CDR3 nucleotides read TGTGCCAGCCTTTTGAGGGGGGGCGTTAGCAATCAGCCCCAGCATTTT. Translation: CASLLRGGVSNQPQHF.

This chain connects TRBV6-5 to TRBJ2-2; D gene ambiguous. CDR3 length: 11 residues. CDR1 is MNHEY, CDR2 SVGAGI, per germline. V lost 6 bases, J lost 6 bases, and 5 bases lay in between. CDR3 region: CASREAGELFF. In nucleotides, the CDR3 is TGTGCCAGCAGAGAGGCCGGGGAGCTGTTTTTT.

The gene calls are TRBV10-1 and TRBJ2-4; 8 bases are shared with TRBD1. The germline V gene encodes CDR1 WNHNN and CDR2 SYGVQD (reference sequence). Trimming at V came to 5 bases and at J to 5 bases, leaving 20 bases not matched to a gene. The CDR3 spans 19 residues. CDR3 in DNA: TGCGCCAGCAGTCTTACCCAGGGGGCGCAGGTTATTGGAGAAAACATTCAGTACTTC. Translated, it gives CASSLTQGAQVIGENIQYF.

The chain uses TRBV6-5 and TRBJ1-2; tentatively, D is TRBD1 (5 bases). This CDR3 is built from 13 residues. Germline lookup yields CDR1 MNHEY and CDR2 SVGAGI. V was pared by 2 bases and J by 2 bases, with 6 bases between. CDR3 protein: CASSYGANYGYTF. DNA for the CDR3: TGTGCCAGCAGTTACGGGGCGAACTATGGCTACACCTTC.

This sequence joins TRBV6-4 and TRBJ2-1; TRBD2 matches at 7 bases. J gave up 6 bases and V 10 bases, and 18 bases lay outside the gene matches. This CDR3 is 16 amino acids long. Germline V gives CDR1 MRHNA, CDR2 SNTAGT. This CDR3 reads CATRPSGGTYGNEQFF. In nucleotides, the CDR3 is TGTGCCACCCGACCTTCCGGGGGGACCTACGGCAATGAGCAGTTCTTC.

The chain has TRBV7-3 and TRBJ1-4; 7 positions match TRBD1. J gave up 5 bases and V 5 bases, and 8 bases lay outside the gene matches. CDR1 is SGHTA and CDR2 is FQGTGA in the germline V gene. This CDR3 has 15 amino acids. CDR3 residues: CASSIRTGRNEKLFF. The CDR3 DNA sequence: TGTGCCAGCAGCATCCGGACAGGTCGGAATGAAAAACTGTTTTTT.

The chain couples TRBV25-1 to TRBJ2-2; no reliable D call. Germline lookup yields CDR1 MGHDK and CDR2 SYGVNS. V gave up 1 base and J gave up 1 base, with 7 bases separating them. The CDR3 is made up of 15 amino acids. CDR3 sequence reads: CASSELRENTGELFF. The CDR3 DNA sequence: TGTGCCAGCAGTGAATTAAGAGAGAACACCGGGGAGCTGTTTTTT. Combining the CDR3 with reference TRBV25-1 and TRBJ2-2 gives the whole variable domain EADIYQTPRYLVIGTGKKITLECSQTMGHDKMYWYQQDPGMELHLIHYSYGVNSTEKGDLSSESTVSRIRTEHFPLTLESARPSHTSQYLCASSELRENTGELFFGEGSRLTVL.

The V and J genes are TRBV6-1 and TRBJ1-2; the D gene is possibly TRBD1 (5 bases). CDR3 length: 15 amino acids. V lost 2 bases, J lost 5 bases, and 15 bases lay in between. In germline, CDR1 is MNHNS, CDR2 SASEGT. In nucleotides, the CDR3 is TGTGCCAGCAGTGAATGGGGCACTGAAACGTATGGCTACACCTTC. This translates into CASSEWGTETYGYTF.

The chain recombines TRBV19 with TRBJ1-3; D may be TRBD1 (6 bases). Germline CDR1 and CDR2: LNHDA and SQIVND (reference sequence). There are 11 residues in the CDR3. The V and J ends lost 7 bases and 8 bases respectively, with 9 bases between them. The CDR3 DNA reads TGTGCCAGTACTGAGGGGGACACCATATATTTT. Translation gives CASTEGDTIYF. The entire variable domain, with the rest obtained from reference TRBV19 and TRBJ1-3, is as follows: DGGITQSPKYLFRKEGQNVTLSCEQNLNHDAMYWYRQDPGQGLRLIYYSQIVNDFQKGDIAEGYSVSREKKESFPLTVTSAQKNPTAFYLCASTEGDTIYFGEGSWLTVV.

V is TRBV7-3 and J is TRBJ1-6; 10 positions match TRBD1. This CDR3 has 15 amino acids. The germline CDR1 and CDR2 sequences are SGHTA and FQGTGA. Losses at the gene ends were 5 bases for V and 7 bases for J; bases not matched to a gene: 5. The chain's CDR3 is CASSPGTGENSPLHF. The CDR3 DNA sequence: TGTGCCAGCAGCCCAGGGACAGGGGAAAATTCACCCCTCCACTTT.

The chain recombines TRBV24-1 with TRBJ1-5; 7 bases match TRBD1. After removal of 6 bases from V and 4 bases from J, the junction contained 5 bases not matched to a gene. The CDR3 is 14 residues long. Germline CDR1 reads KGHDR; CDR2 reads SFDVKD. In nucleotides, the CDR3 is TGTGCCACCAGTAAAGGGGGCTTAAATCAGCCCCAGCATTTT. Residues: CATSKGGLNQPQHF.

The CDR3 is CASSLLGQLQETQYF. The CDR3 DNA follows: TGCGCCAGCAGCTTATTAGGACAGCTTCAAGAGACCCAGTACTTC. This rearrangement joins TRBV5-1 to TRBJ2-5; possible D gene TRBD1, 6 bases. This CDR3 spans 15 amino acids. The ends were cut back, 2 bases at V and 2 bases at J, with 13 bases in the middle. Germline loops: CDR1 SGHRS, CDR2 YFSETQ.

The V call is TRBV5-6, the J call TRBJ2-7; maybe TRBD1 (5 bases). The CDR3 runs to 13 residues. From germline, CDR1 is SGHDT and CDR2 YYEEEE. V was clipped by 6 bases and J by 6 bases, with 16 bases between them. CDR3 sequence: CASTADRDPEQYF. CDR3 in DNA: TGTGCCAGCACAGCAGACAGAGATCCCGAGCAGTACTTC.

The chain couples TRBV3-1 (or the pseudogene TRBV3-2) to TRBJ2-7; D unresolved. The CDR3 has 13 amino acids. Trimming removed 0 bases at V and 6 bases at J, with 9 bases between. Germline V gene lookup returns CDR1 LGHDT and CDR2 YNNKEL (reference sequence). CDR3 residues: CASSQDMESEQYF. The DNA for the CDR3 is TGTGCCAGCAGCCAAGATATGGAGTCCGAGCAGTACTTC.

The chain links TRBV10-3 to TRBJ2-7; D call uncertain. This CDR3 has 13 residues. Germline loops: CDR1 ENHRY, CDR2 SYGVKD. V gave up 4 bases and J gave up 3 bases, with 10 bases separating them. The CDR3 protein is CAISGAELYEQYF. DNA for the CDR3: TGTGCCATCAGTGGGGCCGAACTCTACGAGCAGTACTTC.

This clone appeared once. The CDR3 loop reads CAIRGTGNTGELFF. CDR3 nucleotide sequence: TGTGCCATCAGAGGGACAGGGAACACCGGGGAGCTGTTTTTT. The V gene is TRBV10-3, the J gene TRBJ2-2, with 8 nucleotides matching TRBD1. J gave up 1 base and V 6 bases, and 1 base lay outside the gene matches. This CDR3 region has 14 residues. The V gene's germline CDR1 is ENHRY and CDR2 SYGVKD.

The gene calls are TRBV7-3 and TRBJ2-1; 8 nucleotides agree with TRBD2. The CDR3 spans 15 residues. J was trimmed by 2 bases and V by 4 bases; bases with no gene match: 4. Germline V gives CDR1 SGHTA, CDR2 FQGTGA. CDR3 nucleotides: TGTGCCAGCAGCTCCAGTAGCGGGACCTACAATGAGCAGTTCTTC. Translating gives CASSSSSGTYNEQFF.

For the CDR3, the DNA is TGTGCCAGCAGCGCCCAACCGGGACAGGGAGTGAGTTCACCCCTCCACTTT. Translating gives CASSAQPGQGVSSPLHF. This rearrangement joins TRBV7-6 to TRBJ1-6, with 9 bases matching TRBD1. Germline trimming cut 5 bases from V and 9 bases from J; bases unmatched to any gene: 14. This CDR3 region has 17 residues. Germline V lookup: CDR1 SGHVS, CDR2 FNYEAQ.

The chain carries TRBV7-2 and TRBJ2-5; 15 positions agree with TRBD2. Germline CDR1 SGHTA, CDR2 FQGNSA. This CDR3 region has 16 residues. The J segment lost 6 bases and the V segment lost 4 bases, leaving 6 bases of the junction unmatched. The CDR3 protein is CASSSWTSGGVKTQYF. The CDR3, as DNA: TGTGCCAGCAGCTCCTGGACTAGCGGGGGGGTAAAGACCCAGTACTTC.

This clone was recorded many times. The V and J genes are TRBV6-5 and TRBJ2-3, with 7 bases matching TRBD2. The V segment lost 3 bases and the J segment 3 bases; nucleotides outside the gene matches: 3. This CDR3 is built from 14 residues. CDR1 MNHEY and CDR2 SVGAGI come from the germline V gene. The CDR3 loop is CASSYGGGTDTQYF. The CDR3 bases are TGTGCCAGCAGTTATGGGGGGGGAACAGATACGCAGTATTTT.

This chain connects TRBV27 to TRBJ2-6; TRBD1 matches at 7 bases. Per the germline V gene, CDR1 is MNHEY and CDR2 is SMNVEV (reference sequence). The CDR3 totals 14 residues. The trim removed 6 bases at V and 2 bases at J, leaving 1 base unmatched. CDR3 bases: TGTGCCAGCAGAGGGGGCACTGGGGCCAACGTCCTGACTTTC. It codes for CASRGGTGANVLTF.

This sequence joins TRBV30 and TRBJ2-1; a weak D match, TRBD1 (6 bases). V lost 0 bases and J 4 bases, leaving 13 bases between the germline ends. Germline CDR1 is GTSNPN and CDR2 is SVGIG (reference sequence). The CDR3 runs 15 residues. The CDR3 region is CAWSVGTDRYNEQFF. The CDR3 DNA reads TGTGCCTGGAGTGTGGGAACCGACAGGTACAATGAGCAGTTCTTC. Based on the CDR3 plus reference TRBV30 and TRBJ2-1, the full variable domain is SQTIHQWPATLVQPVGSPLSLECTVEGTSNPNLYWYRQAAGRGLQLLFYSVGIGQISSEVPQNLSASRPQDRQFILSSKKLLLSDSGFYLCAWSVGTDRYNEQFFGPGTRLTVL.

The CDR3 DNA follows: TGTGCCAGCAGCGTGGGGACTGGCATCTACGAGCAGTACTTC. It encodes CASSVGTGIYEQYF. The rearrangement joins TRBV9 to TRBJ2-7; D may be TRBD2 (6 bases). CDR1 and CDR2 from the germline V gene are SGDLS and YYNGEE. CDR3 length: 14 residues. Trimming left V 2 bases short and J 3 bases short, with 12 bases between. The whole variable domain, remainder taken from reference TRBV9 and TRBJ2-7, is DSGVTQTPKHLITATGQRVTLRCSPRSGDLSVYWYQQSLDQGLQFLIQYYNGEERAKGNILERFSAQQFPDLHSELNLSSLELGDSALYFCASSVGTGIYEQYFGPGTRLTVT.

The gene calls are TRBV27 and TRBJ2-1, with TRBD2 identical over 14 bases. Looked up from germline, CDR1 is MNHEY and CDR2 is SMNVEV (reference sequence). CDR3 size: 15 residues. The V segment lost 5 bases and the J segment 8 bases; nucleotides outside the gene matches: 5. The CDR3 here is CASSPGTSGRDEQFF. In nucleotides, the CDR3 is TGTGCCAGCAGTCCCGGGACTAGCGGGAGAGATGAGCAGTTCTTC.